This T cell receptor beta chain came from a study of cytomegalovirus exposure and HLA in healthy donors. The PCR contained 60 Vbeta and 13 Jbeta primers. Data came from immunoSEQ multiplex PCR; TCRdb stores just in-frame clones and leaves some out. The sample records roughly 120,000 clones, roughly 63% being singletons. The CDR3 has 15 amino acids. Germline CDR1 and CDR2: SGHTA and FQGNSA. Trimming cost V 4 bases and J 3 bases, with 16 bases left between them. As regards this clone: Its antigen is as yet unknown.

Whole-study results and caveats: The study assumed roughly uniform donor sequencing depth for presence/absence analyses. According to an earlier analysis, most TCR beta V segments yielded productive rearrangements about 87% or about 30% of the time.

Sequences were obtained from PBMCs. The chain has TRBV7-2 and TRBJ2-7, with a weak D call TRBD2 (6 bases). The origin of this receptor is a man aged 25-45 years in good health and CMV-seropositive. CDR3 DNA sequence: TGTGCCAGCAGCTCAAGCCTCGGGAGAAACTACGAGCAGTACTTC. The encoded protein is CASSSSLGRNYEQYF.